This T cell receptor (beta chain) was found in a study of blood T cell dynamics during melanoma immunotherapy. Study-level findings and limits: Whether repertoire-driving clones were melanoma-specific could not be determined.

Worth noting for this clone: Its target is unknown.

Here immunoSEQ multiplex PCR was the method, and the copy in TCRdb shows in-frame clones only, minus some. The sample holds approximately 28,000 clones, roughly 88% seen once. The time point was: week 3, after first cycle of checkpoint inhibitor. Sampling occurred pretreatment (T0) and at week 3 (W3), after cycle one of checkpoint blockade. No patient had earlier systemic cancer treatment, concurrent immunosuppressants, or another active cancer. V lost 5 bases, J lost 3 bases, and 6 bases stayed unmatched. The germline V gene has CDR1 SGHVS and CDR2 FQNEAQ. CDR3 length equals 15 residues. Material: blood, obtained from a patient treated with checkpoint blockade. This chain connects TRBV7-8 to TRBJ1-5; TRBD1 aligns across 8 bases. The source is a human donor with melanoma. CDR3 in amino acids: CASSGDRIINQPQHF. The DNA of the CDR3 is TGTGCCAGCAGCGGGGACAGGATCATCAATCAGCCCCAGCATTTT. The whole variable domain, remainder taken from reference TRBV7-8 and TRBJ1-5, is GAGVSQSPRYKVAKRGQDVALRCDPISGHVSLFWYQQALGQGPEFLTYFQNEAQLDKSGLPSDRFFAERPEGSVSTLKIQRTQQEDSAVYLCASSGDRIINQPQHFGDGTRLSIL.